This T cell receptor (beta chain) originates from a study of shared clonotypes between healthy human individuals. Germline V gives CDR1 LGHNA, CDR2 YNFKEQ. The CDR3 loop spans 14 amino acids. With V trimmed by 0 bases and J by 5 bases, 3 bases remained unmatched. Each subset's genomic DNA was split evenly across several immunoSEQ plates. Sequencing used immunoSEQ multiplex PCR; TCRdb keeps in-frame clones, though not all of them. The data hold about 490,000 clones, with about three quarters observed a single time. Every contributor of samples was a Caucasian grown-up residing in Nashville, Tennessee. Concerning this clone itself: The final CDR3 position lacks the conserved phenylalanine or tryptophan, pointing to a likely read error.

This chain connects TRBV4-2 to TRBJ2-7, with TRBD2 matching over 8 bases. The sequenced material came from PBMCs. This sequence was found in a middle-aged woman in good health. Some clones in this sample may be carry-over from other donors' samples. CDR3 residues: CASSQDYGRDEQYL. The CDR3 DNA reads as TGTGCCAGCAGCCAAGATTACGGGAGGGACGAGCAGTACCTC.